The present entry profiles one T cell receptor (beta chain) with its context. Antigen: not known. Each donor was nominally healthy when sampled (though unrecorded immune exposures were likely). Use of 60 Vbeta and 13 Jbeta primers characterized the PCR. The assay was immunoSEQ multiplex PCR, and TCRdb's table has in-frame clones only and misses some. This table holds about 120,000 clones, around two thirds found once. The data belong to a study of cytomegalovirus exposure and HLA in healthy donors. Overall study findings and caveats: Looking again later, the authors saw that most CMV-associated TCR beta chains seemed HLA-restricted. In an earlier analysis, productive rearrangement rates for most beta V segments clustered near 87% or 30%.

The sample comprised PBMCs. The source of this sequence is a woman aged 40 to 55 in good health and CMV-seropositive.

CDR3 sequence: CASSQGRSVMNTEAFF. Here the CDR3 DNA reads TGTGCCAGCAGCCAAGGCCGAAGCGTCATGAACACTGAAGCTTTCTTT. This chain connects TRBV14 to TRBJ1-1; D is unclear. CDR3 length equals 16 residues. Germline loops: CDR1 SGHDN, CDR2 FVKESK. V was pared by 1 base and J by 0 bases, with 12 bases between. The full variable domain, with the rest looked up from reference TRBV14 and TRBJ1-1, is EAGVTQFPSHSVIEKGQTVTLRCDPISGHDNLYWYRRVMGKEIKFLLHFVKESKQDESGMPNNRFLAERTGGTYSTLKVQPAELEDSGVYFCASSQGRSVMNTEAFFGQGTRLTVV.